This T cell receptor beta chain stems from a study of blood T cell repertoires in COVID-19. Turning to the study itself: Sources were T cells, B-cell-depleted T cells, or PBMCs; the material itself was cDNA or gDNA.

Recruitment covered about 25 US areas and drew participants whose ages spanned about 18 to 90 years. Germline V CDR1 and CDR2: MNHEY, SMNVEV (reference sequence). V was pared by 1 base and J by 2 bases, with 3 bases of the junction left unmatched. This CDR3 comprises 16 residues. The data were produced by immunoSEQ multiplex PCR, yet TCRdb's version contains in-frame clones alone and is incomplete. This sample yields about 200,000 clones, of which approximately 83% are seen a single time; around 4% belongs to the top ten. The sequence was collected from a woman aged 40 to 50 with acute COVID-19. The source material was PBMCs or T cells enriched from blood (not recorded which). The gene calls are TRBV27 and TRBJ2-1; 9 bases fit TRBD2. The CDR3 loop is CASSLFSGSAYNEQFF. The CDR3 bases are TGTGCCAGCAGTTTATTTAGCGGGAGTGCCTACAATGAGCAGTTCTTC.